The next 9 T cell receptor beta chains were all read from a single sample in a study of follicular helper T cells after annual influenza vaccination. Sequencing was performed with immunoSEQ multiplex PCR; in TCRdb, only in-frame clones are kept and a portion is missing. The data hold 6,500 to 10,000 clones, with approximately 85% observed a single time. Time point of the sample: 2014-2015 season, pre-vaccination. Sequences were derived from CXCR5+ CD38- circulating T follicular helper cells from blood, sampled on the day of influenza vaccination. Stated subset: circulating Tfh, non-naive CD4+CXCR5+PD-1+ (ICOS+CD38+ or ICOS-CD38-). These receptors were obtained from an adult who received the influenza vaccine.

The rearrangement links TRBV2 to TRBJ2-7; D gene uncertain. CDR1 is SNHLY and CDR2 is FYNNEI in the germline V gene. This CDR3 has 11 amino acids. V was shortened by 6 bases and J by 1 base, with 4 bases between the two germline ends. The CDR3 DNA reads TGTGCCAGCAGGGTTTCCTACGAGCAGTACTTC. Amino acid sequence: CASRVSYEQYF.

The chain joins TRBV7-3 to TRBJ2-1; D unclear. V was trimmed by 0 bases and J by 8 bases, leaving 8 bases between them. The CDR3 runs 13 residues. Per germline, CDR1 SGHTA and CDR2 FQGTGA. The chain's CDR3 is CASSLTRQDEQFF. The CDR3 nucleotides read TGTGCCAGCAGCTTAACCCGTCAGGATGAGCAGTTCTTC.

The count of this clone is one. The J gene is TRBJ2-7, the V gene TRBV6-5; no clear D gene. This CDR3 contains 14 residues. With 6 bases removed from V and 3 bases from J, the gap between germline ends came to 15 bases. Germline V gene sequence: CDR1 MNHEY, CDR2 SVGAGI. The DNA for the CDR3 is TGTGCCAGCAGCCCAAACGCGCTAGACTACGAGCAGTACTTC. Residues: CASSPNALDYEQYF.

The chain recombines TRBV19 with TRBJ1-3; 8 bases are a match to TRBD1. The CDR3 is 16 residues long. The V and J ends lost 7 bases and 4 bases, in that order; junction bases with no gene match: 12. Germline V lookup: CDR1 LNHDA, CDR2 SQIVND (reference sequence). CDR3 coding DNA: TGTGCCAGTACCAATTTCCGACAGGGGAAGGGAAACACCATATATTTT. This encodes CASTNFRQGKGNTIYF.

This sequence joins TRBV21-1 and TRBJ1-1. TRBV21-1 is a listed pseudogene. This CDR3 is 16 amino acids long. The CDR3 DNA reads as TGTGCCAGCAGCGTTACATTAGCTACACATCGCACTGAAGCTTTCTTT. This gives the protein CASSVTLATHRTEAFF.

The chain is built from TRBV5-5 and TRBJ1-2; no clear D gene. Germline V gene lookup returns CDR1 SGHKS and CDR2 YYEKEE (reference sequence). CDR3 length equals 13 residues. V dropped 2 bases and J dropped 2 bases, with 7 bases sitting between them. The CDR3, as DNA: TGTGCCAGCAGCTTCTCAGGAAACTATGGCTACACCTTC. It yields the protein CASSFSGNYGYTF.

J is TRBJ1-2 and V is TRBV7-9; the D gene is possibly TRBD1 (5 bases). Germline V CDR1 and CDR2: SEHNR, FQNEAQ (reference sequence). V lost 2 bases to trimming and J lost 2 bases, with 15 bases between them. The CDR3 totals 16 residues. The CDR3 DNA follows: TGTGCCAGCAGCTTATTCGGGTGGACAACCAACTATGGCTACACCTTC. This gives the protein CASSLFGWTTNYGYTF. The whole variable domain, filled in from reference TRBV7-9 and TRBJ1-2, reads DTGVSQNPRHKITKRGQNVTFRCDPISEHNRLYWYRQTLGQGPEFLTYFQNEAQLEKSRLLSDRFSAERPKGSFSTLEIQRTEQGDSAMYLCASSLFGWTTNYGYTFGSGTRLTVV.

The chain recombines TRBV14 with TRBJ2-1; 9 nucleotides align to TRBD1. The V gene end was trimmed by 1 base and the J gene end by 3 bases; junction bases not matched to a gene: 7. CDR1 and CDR2 (germline): SGHDN, FVKESK. The CDR3 has 17 amino acids. Here the CDR3 DNA reads TGTGCCAGCAGCCAAGCCTGGCCGGGACAGGGCTACAATGAGCAGTTCTTC. It translates to CASSQAWPGQGYNEQFF.

This sequence joins TRBV5-1 and TRBJ1-4, with D hard to call. The CDR3 runs 14 residues. Germline V lookup: CDR1 SGHRS, CDR2 YFSETQ. The V end lost 5 bases, the J end lost 7 bases, and 15 bases lay between the germline ends. Here the CDR3 reads CASSFENPSEKLFF. The CDR3 DNA follows: TGCGCCAGCAGTTTTGAGAACCCTAGTGAAAAACTGTTTTTT.